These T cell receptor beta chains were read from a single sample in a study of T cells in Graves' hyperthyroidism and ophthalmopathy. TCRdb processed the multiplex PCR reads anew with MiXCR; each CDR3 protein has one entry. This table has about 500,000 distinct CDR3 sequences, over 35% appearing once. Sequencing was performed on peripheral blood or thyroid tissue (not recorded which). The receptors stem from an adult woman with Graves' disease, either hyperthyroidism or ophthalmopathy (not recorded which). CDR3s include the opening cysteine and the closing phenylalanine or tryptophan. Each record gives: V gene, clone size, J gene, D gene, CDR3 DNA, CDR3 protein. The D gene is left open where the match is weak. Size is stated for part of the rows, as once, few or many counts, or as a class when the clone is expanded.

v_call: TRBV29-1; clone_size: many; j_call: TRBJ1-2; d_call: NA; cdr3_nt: TGCAGCGTTGATATCCCGTTGTGGGGTGGCTACACCTTC; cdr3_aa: CSVDIPLWGGYTF
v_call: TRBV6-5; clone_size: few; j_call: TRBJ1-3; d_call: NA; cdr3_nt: TGCAGCACGGGGGTACCTGGAAACACCATATATTTT; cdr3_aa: CSTGVPGNTIYF
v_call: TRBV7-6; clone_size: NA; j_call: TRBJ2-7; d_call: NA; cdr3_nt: TGTGCCAGCAGACGGGACGGTCTTGCCCACGAGCAGTACTTC; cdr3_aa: CASRRDGLAHEQYF
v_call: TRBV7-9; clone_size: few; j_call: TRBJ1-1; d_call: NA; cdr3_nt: TGTGCCAGCAGCCCCGAAGCAGGGATCGTCGCTTTCTTT; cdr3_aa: CASSPEAGIVAFF
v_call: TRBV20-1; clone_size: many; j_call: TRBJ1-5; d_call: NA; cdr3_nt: TGCAGTGCTCCCTTCCGGGATCAGCCCCAGCATTTT; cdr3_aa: CSAPFRDQPQHF
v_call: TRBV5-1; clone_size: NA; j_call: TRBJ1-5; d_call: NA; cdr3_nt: TGCGCCAGCAGTTTCGGGGTGGGCAATCAGCCCCAGCATTTT; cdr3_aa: CASSFGVGNQPQHF
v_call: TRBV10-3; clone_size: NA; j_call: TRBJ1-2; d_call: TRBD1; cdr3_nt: TGTGCCATCAGCGGGACAGCAAACTATGGCTACACCTTC; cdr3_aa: CAISGTANYGYTF
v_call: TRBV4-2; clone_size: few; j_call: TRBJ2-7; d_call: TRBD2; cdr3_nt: TGTGCCAGCAGCCAAGGACTAGCGGGAGAAATCGCCTACGAGCAGTACTTC; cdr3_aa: CASSQGLAGEIAYEQYF
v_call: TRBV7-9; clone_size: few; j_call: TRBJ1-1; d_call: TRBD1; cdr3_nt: TGTGCCAGCAGCTTTACAGGGGGCACTGAAGCTTTCTTT; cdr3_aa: CASSFTGGTEAFF
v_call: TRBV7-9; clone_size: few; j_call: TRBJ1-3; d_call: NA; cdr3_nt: TGTGCCAGCAGCTTTTCTCTCGGCAGGGATTTT; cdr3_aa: CASSFSLGRDF
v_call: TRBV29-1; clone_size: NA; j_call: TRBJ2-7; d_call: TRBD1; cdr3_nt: TGCAGCGTCCCCGCCGTTACAGGACAGGGGGTCCCCTACGAGCAGTACTTC; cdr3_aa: CSVPAVTGQGVPYEQYF
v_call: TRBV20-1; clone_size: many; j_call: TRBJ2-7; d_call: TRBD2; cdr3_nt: TGCAGTGCTAGAGATCACGGGGGGGCCTACGAGCAGTACTTC; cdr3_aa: CSARDHGGAYEQYF
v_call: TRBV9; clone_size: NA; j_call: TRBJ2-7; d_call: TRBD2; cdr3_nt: TGTGCCAGCAGCGCGACTAGCGCCTACGAGCAGTACTTC; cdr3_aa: CASSATSAYEQYF
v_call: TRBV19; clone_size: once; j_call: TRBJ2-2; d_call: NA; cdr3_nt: TGTGCCAGTACCCGTACGATGGGGCAGACGAACACCGGGGAGCTGTTTTTT; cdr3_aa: CASTRTMGQTNTGELFF
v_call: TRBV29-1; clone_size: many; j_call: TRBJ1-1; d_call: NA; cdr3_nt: TGCAGCGTTAAAGACAGGACGAACACTGAAGCTTTCTTT; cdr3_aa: CSVKDRTNTEAFF
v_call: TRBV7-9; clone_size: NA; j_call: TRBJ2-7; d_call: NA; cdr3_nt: TGTGCCAGCGGCCCCGCCCACGAGCAGTACTTC; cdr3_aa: CASGPAHEQYF
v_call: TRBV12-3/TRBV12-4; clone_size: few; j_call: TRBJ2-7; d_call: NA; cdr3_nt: TGTGCCAGCAGTTGGACAGCATCTACATCCTACGAGCAGTACTTC; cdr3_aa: CASSWTASTSYEQYF
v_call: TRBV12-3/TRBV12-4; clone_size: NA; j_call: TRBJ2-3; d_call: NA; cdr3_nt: TGTGCCAGCAGTTTAGCGAGCAGGGATACGCAGTATTTT; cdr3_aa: CASSLASRDTQYF
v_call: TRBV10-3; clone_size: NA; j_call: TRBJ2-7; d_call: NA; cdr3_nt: TGTGCCATCAGTGAGTCGGGCGGCTACGAGCAGTACTTC; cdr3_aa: CAISESGGYEQYF
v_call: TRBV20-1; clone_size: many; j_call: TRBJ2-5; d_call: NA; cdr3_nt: TGCAGTGCTAGAGAGCAAGAGACCCAGTACTTC; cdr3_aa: CSAREQETQYF
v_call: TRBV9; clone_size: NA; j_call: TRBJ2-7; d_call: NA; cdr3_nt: TGTGCCAGCACCGAAGACAGGATCCGAAACTACGAGCAGTACTTC; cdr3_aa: CASTEDRIRNYEQYF
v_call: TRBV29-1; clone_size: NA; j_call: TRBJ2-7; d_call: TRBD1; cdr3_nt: TGCAGCGTGAGGGACAGCTCCTACGAGCAGTACTTC; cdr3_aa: CSVRDSSYEQYF
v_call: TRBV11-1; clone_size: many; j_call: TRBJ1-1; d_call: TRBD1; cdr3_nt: TGTGCCAGCAGCGTCGGGACAGCGGAAGCTTTCTTT; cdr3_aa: CASSVGTAEAFF